The 16 T cell receptor beta chains listed next were all sequenced from one sample in a study of T-cell memory formation after mild COVID-19. Each CDR3 protein is one row after TCRdb ran MiXCR on the 5' RACE reads. Among about 140,000 distinct CDR3 sequences, roughly 13% were seen once, and the ten largest hold 28%. The sequencing input was PBMCs or a T cell subset sorted from them (not recorded which). The receptors stem from an adult woman who had mild COVID-19 (a few samples of this study predate the infection). Cell type and time point are not known.

This clonotype was observed many times. The rearrangement uses TRBV11-1 and TRBJ2-7; 10 bases fit TRBD2. Germline V gene data show CDR1 as SGHAT and CDR2 as FQDESV (reference sequence). This CDR3 contains 14 residues. V lost 3 bases and J lost 6; bases outside the gene matches: 5. In nucleotides, the CDR3 is TGTGCCAGCAGCTTTGATAGCGGGAGGTTCGAGCAGTACTTC. Amino acids: CASSFDSGRFEQYF.

The V gene is TRBV6-5, the J gene TRBJ2-7; perhaps TRBD2 as D (5 bases). Trimming cost V 5 bases and J 7 bases, with 21 bases left between them. CDR3 length equals 15 residues. CDR1 is MNHEY, CDR2 SVGAGI, per germline. This CDR3 reads CASSPAGSSFLEQYF. As DNA, the CDR3 is TGTGCCAGCAGTCCGGCGGGTAGCTCGTTTTTGGAGCAGTACTTC.

This clonotype turned up a few times. The chain combines TRBV5-5 with TRBJ1-3; D not resolved. This CDR3 has 14 amino acids. Germline V gene lookup returns CDR1 SGHKS and CDR2 YYEKEE (reference sequence). V was shortened by 2 bases and J by 3 bases, with 9 bases between the two germline ends. DNA of the CDR3: TGTGCCAGCAGCTTAACGGGCCATGGAAACACCATATATTTT. Translating it yields CASSLTGHGNTIYF.

The gene calls are TRBV12-3 or TRBV12-4 and TRBJ1-1, with a tentative D call TRBD1 (6 bases). This CDR3 spans 12 amino acids. V lost 4 bases, J lost 7 bases, and 10 bases lay in between. The CDR3 reads CASSSGGGEAFF. Written as DNA, the CDR3 is TGTGCCAGCAGTTCGGGAGGGGGTGAAGCTTTCTTT.

In this sample, this clonotype turned up a few times. This sequence joins TRBV5-5 and TRBJ2-7; D uncertain. V gave up 0 bases and J gave up 2 bases, with 9 bases separating them. CDR3 length: 14 amino acids. CDR1 and CDR2 (germline): SGHKS, YYEKEE (reference sequence). CDR3 amino acids: CASSLVATAYEQYF. For the CDR3, the DNA is TGTGCCAGCAGCTTGGTGGCTACCGCCTACGAGCAGTACTTC.

This clonotype was observed a handful of times. CDR3 amino acids: CAGSPGLAGIGSYEQYF. For the CDR3, the DNA is TGTGCCGGAAGCCCGGGACTAGCGGGAATTGGGTCCTACGAGCAGTACTTC. The chain combines TRBV6-6 with TRBJ2-7; the match to TRBD2 covers 13 bases. CDR3 length equals 17 residues. J was trimmed by 1 base and V by 11 bases; bases with no gene match: 14. Germline V gene sequence: CDR1 MNHNY, CDR2 SVGAGI (reference sequence).

The rearrangement joins TRBV20-1 to TRBJ1-2, with TRBD1 as a possible D gene (5 bases). Trimming removed 5 bases from V and 1 base from J, with 20 bases in between. CDR1 DFQATT and CDR2 SNEGSKA come from the germline V gene (reference sequence). The CDR3 extends over 16 amino acids. CDR3 protein: CSAPLPPQAINYGYTF. In nucleotides, the CDR3 is TGCAGTGCTCCCCTGCCGCCACAGGCGATTAACTATGGCTACACCTTC.

This clonotype was detected many times. The chain employs TRBV5-1 and TRBJ2-1, with D unresolved. Trimming left V 0 bases short and J 5 bases short, with 9 bases between. CDR1 is SGHRS, CDR2 YFSETQ, per germline. The CDR3 spans 14 residues. CDR3 protein: CASSLAWADNEQFF. CDR3 bases: TGCGCCAGCAGCTTGGCATGGGCAGACAATGAGCAGTTCTTC.

This clonotype was found a few times. V and J are TRBV5-1 and TRBJ2-1; D may be TRBD2 (5 bases). The CDR3 totals 17 residues. V lost 5 bases, J lost 2 bases, and 20 bases lay in between. CDR1 is SGHRS, CDR2 YFSETQ, per germline. The CDR3 sequence: CASSSPPDGNPYNEQFF. CDR3 coding DNA: TGCGCCAGCAGTTCTCCCCCGGACGGGAACCCCTACAATGAGCAGTTCTTC.

This clonotype occurred a few times. CDR3 in amino acids: CASSLVGTPEVQPQHF. The CDR3 bases are TGTGCCAGCAGCTTAGTAGGTACCCCGGAGGTTCAGCCCCAGCATTTT. The chain links TRBV11-2 to TRBJ1-5; no reliable D call. The CDR3 has 16 residues. The germline V gene has CDR1 SGHAT and CDR2 FQNNGV. Trimming shortened V by 1 base and J by 6 bases, and 16 bases separated the two germline ends.

This clonotype was detected only a few times. V is TRBV7-6 and J is TRBJ2-7; D may be TRBD1 or TRBD2 (5 bases each). The V end was cut by 5 bases, the J end by 10 bases, with 21 bases between. The germline V gene encodes CDR1 SGHVS and CDR2 FNYEAQ. This CDR3 is 14 amino acids long. The DNA for the CDR3 is TGTGCCAGCAGCAGGATGTTGGGGCTAGCAGTACAGTACTTC. As protein: CASSRMLGLAVQYF.

This clonotype has only a few counts. The chain recombines TRBV29-1 with TRBJ2-7; 8 nucleotides agree with TRBD1. Germline loops: CDR1 SQVTM, CDR2 ANQGSEA. There are 17 residues in the CDR3. Germline trimming cut 6 bases from V and 3 bases from J; bases unmatched to any gene: 19. The CDR3 DNA reads TGCAGCGTGCCCGGGACAGGAGGCATCGAAGTGGACTACGAGCAGTACTTC. This codes for CSVPGTGGIEVDYEQYF.

The chain has TRBV27 and TRBJ2-3, with TRBD2 matching over 10 bases. From germline, CDR1 is MNHEY and CDR2 SMNVEV (reference sequence). This CDR3 has 19 residues. V gave up 5 bases and J gave up 5 bases; unmatched junction bases: 19. The CDR3 coding sequence is TGTGCCAGCAGTAACTTCCACCTTCAAGGGCTAGCGGGAGTAGATACGCAGTATTTT. Residues: CASSNFHLQGLAGVDTQYF.

The rearrangement links TRBV11-2 to TRBJ2-5; 9 bases match TRBD1. Germline V gene sequence: CDR1 SGHAT, CDR2 FQNNGV. The length of the CDR3 is 15 residues. Unmatched junction bases numbered 7, after V lost 4 bases and J lost 4 bases. CDR3 in DNA: TGTGCCAGCAGCTCTACAGGGGGCAGCGGAGAGACCCAGTACTTC. Protein sequence: CASSSTGGSGETQYF.

This clonotype appeared many times. The rearrangement uses TRBV7-9 and TRBJ2-1, with a tentative D call TRBD2 (6 bases). The V gene's germline CDR1 is SEHNR and CDR2 FQNEAQ (reference sequence). The CDR3 sequence is 12 residues long. Trimming left V 5 bases short and J 9 bases short, with 11 bases between. The CDR3 DNA follows: TGTGCCAGCAGCATAGGAGGGGTTGAGCAGTTCTTC. Protein: CASSIGGVEQFF.

This clonotype was counted only a few times. The chain recombines TRBV9 with TRBJ2-7; 7 bases align to TRBD1. The CDR3 has 15 amino acids. Germline V CDR1 and CDR2: SGDLS, YYNGEE. Trimming at V came to 4 bases and at J to 0 bases, leaving 7 bases not matched to a gene. The CDR3: CASSPRDRTSYEQYF. The CDR3 DNA sequence: TGTGCCAGCAGCCCCCGGGACAGAACCTCCTACGAGCAGTACTTC.